These 18 T cell receptor beta chains came from one sample sequenced in a study of blood T cell repertoires in COVID-19. TCRdb's copy holds only in-frame clones and misses some; the assay was immunoSEQ multiplex PCR. The sample contains some 140,000 clones, about 70% of which appear only once. Sequencing was done on a sample of peripheral blood. Receptor source: a man older than 75 with acute or convalescent COVID-19.

The rearrangement links TRBV3-1 (or the pseudogene TRBV3-2) to TRBJ2-3; TRBD2 matches at 15 bases. V shed 3 bases, J shed 3 bases, and the junction held 13 bases outside the gene matches. Germline CDR1 is LGHDT and CDR2 is YNNKEL (reference sequence). CDR3 size: 20 residues. CDR3 loop: CASSHHRRTSGGGETDTQYF. The CDR3 nucleotides read TGTGCCAGCAGCCACCACAGGCGGACTAGCGGGGGGGGTGAAACAGATACGCAGTATTTT.

This clone was seen just once. The rearrangement uses TRBV7-2 and TRBJ1-1, with 9 nucleotides matching TRBD1. This CDR3 is built from 14 residues. Looked up from germline, CDR1 is SGHTA and CDR2 is FQGNSA. The V gene end was trimmed by 5 bases and the J gene end by 4 bases; junction bases not matched to a gene: 5. This CDR3 reads CASSTQGARTEAFF. The CDR3 region has the DNA TGTGCCAGCAGCACACAGGGGGCGCGCACTGAAGCTTTCTTT.

V is TRBV6-2 or TRBV6-3 and J is TRBJ1-1; no reliable D call. Per germline, CDR1 MNHEY and CDR2 SVGEGT. With 4 bases removed from V and 5 bases from J, the gap between germline ends came to 14 bases. This CDR3 has 14 residues. CDR3 in amino acids: CASSFSSQITEAFF. Here the CDR3 DNA reads TGTGCCAGCAGTTTTTCGTCACAGATAACTGAAGCTTTCTTT.

In this sample, this clone turned up a few times. V gene TRBV19 combines with J gene TRBJ1-5; D is possibly TRBD1 (6 bases). V was cut by 7 bases and J by 0 bases, with 10 bases left in between. Germline values: CDR1 LNHDA, CDR2 SQIVND (reference sequence). The CDR3 is 14 amino acids. This CDR3 reads CASNRAVSNQPQHF. CDR3 bases: TGTGCCAGTAACAGGGCAGTTAGCAATCAGCCCCAGCATTTT.

This chain uses TRBV6-5 with TRBJ1-4; possible D gene TRBD1, 6 bases. The CDR3 extends over 12 amino acids. The germline V gene has CDR1 MNHEY and CDR2 SVGAGI. The CDR3 nucleotides read TGTGCAGCGTTTAGCAGGGGTGAAAAACTGTTTTTT. This encodes CAAFSRGEKLFF.

Turning to this clone: At one of its ends the junction is not consistent with the germline gene, which may arise from a read error. J is TRBJ2-5 and V is TRBV7-2; D unresolved. This CDR3 has 12 residues. The germline V gene encodes CDR1 SGHTA and CDR2 FQGNSA. CDR3 coding DNA: TGTGCCAGCAGCTTAGCGCCTTTTTCCGAGAACTTC. Its protein product is CASSLAPFSENF.

This rearrangement joins TRBV19 to TRBJ1-6, with unresolved D. The CDR3 length is 15 residues. Germline V lookup: CDR1 LNHDA, CDR2 SQIVND (reference sequence). The ends were cut back, 3 bases at V and 8 bases at J, with 14 bases in the middle. CDR3 loop: CASSITVAADSPLHF. The CDR3 region has the DNA TGTGCCAGTAGTATTACTGTGGCAGCGGATTCACCCCTCCACTTT.

The chain recombines TRBV5-8 with TRBJ1-2; a weak D match, TRBD1 (5 bases). Germline V CDR1 and CDR2: SGHTS, YDEGEE. V shed 7 bases and J shed 7 bases, with 17 bases lying between them. The CDR3 has 13 residues. The chain's CDR3 is CASEPRGGSGYTF. The CDR3 DNA follows: TGTGCCAGCGAGCCCCGTGGGGGGAGTGGCTACACCTTC.

V is TRBV19 and J is TRBJ2-2, with 8 bases identical to TRBD1. Germline V gene data show CDR1 as LNHDA and CDR2 as SQIVND (reference sequence). The CDR3 length is 15 residues. V shed 4 bases and J 6 bases; nucleotides not matched to a gene: 7. Here the CDR3 reads CASSTGQGVPGELFF. The CDR3 bases are TGTGCCAGTAGTACCGGACAGGGAGTCCCCGGGGAGCTGTTTTTT.

V and J are TRBV27 and TRBJ1-6, with D unresolved. Per the germline V gene, CDR1 is MNHEY and CDR2 is SMNVEV (reference sequence). V dropped 3 bases and J dropped 9 bases, with 9 bases sitting between them. The CDR3 length is 13 residues. The CDR3, as DNA: TGTGCCAGCAGTTTGGCAGGCCTTTCACCCCTCCACTTT. Translated: CASSLAGLSPLHF.

The V gene is TRBV2, the J gene TRBJ2-2; 7 bases fit TRBD2. CDR3 length: 15 amino acids. V dropped 6 bases and J dropped 2; count of bases not matched to a gene: 6. Germline loops: CDR1 SNHLY, CDR2 FYNNEI. The CDR3 spells CASRPGTTNTGELFF. CDR3 nucleotide sequence: TGTGCCAGCAGACCCGGGACTACTAACACCGGGGAGCTGTTTTTT.

This chain connects TRBV30 to TRBJ2-2; 7 bases map to TRBD2. V dropped 6 bases and J dropped 4; count of bases not matched to a gene: 5. CDR3 size: 13 residues. CDR1 and CDR2 from the germline V gene are GTSNPN and SVGIG (reference sequence). CDR3 bases: TGTGCCTGTTCCGGGACTATCACCGGGGAGCTGTTTTTT. The encoded protein is CACSGTITGELFF.

This chain links TRBV14 with TRBJ1-6; D is perhaps TRBD1 (5 bases). The CDR3 is 18 amino acids. Germline CDR1 is SGHDN and CDR2 is FVKESK. Trimming stripped 4 bases from V and 9 bases from J, with 25 bases between. CDR3 protein: CASSRAFTGRGVSSPLHF. In nucleotides, the CDR3 is TGTGCCAGCAGCCGGGCTTTCACTGGCCGGGGGGTGAGTTCACCCCTCCACTTT. Based on the CDR3 plus reference TRBV14 and TRBJ1-6, the full variable domain is EAGVTQFPSHSVIEKGQTVTLRCDPISGHDNLYWYRRVMGKEIKFLLHFVKESKQDESGMPNNRFLAERTGGTYSTLKVQPAELEDSGVYFCASSRAFTGRGVSSPLHFGNGTRLTVT.

The chain carries TRBV7-3 and TRBJ2-3, with 7 positions matching TRBD1. V lost 5 bases to trimming and J lost 2 bases; unmatched junction nucleotides: 4. Germline V CDR1 and CDR2: SGHTA, FQGTGA. The CDR3 has 14 amino acids. CDR3 sequence: CASSRDSNTDTQYF. In DNA, the CDR3 is TGTGCCAGCAGCAGGGACAGCAACACAGATACGCAGTATTTT.

CDR3 DNA sequence: TGTGCCAGCAGTTCGACTAGCGGGGGGGCCTCGAACACCGGGGAGCTGTTTTTT. Protein: CASSSTSGGASNTGELFF. The chain has TRBV6-2 or TRBV6-3 and TRBJ2-2; 14 bases line up with TRBD2. The CDR3 is 18 residues long. The ends lost 4 bases at V and 0 bases at J; junction bases unmatched: 4. Per germline, CDR1 MNHEY and CDR2 SVGEGT.

This chain joins TRBV24-1 and TRBJ2-3; 7 bases are a match to TRBD2. The CDR3 extends over 15 amino acids. Germline values: CDR1 KGHDR, CDR2 SFDVKD. Unmatched junction bases numbered 9, after V lost 9 bases and J lost 1 base. CDR3 protein: CATSGTTSRTDTQYF. The CDR3 DNA follows: TGTGCCACCTCCGGGACTACTTCCCGCACAGATACGCAGTATTTT.

The CDR3 loop reads CASSPGQGTSPLHF. The CDR3 nucleotides read TGTGCCAGCAGCCCAGGACAGGGAACTTCACCCCTCCACTTT. The gene calls are TRBV7-9 and TRBJ1-6; 8 bases are shared with TRBD1. This CDR3 is 14 amino acids long. V lost 5 bases and J lost 9; bases outside the gene matches: 6. Per the germline V gene, CDR1 is SEHNR and CDR2 is FQNEAQ (reference sequence).

The chain employs TRBV24-1 and TRBJ2-3; 10 positions agree with TRBD2. The trim removed 7 bases at V and 5 bases at J, leaving 11 bases unmatched. Looked up from germline, CDR1 is KGHDR and CDR2 is SFDVKD. This CDR3 contains 16 residues. The CDR3 bases are TGTGCCACCAGCAGCATAGGACTAGCGGATGGAGATACGCAGTATTTT. It translates to CATSSIGLADGDTQYF.